The 32 T cell receptor beta chains below all came from one sample that was sequenced in a study of early stage breast cancer tumors (dated by TCRdb to the late 2010s). The library was obtained by the immunoSEQ multiplex PCR assay. In its TCRdb copy, this immuneACCESS table keeps in-frame sequences only and misses some clones. Where compared with another copy, unresolved V genes explain less than half of these, and the others have no known cause. The table for this sample lists approximately 48,000 clones; 80% to 95% of them were counted only once. The leading ten clones occupy 5% of the sample. The sequenced material came from blood. The receptor set was obtained from a person aged 65-85 years with breast cancer.

This chain links TRBV30 with TRBJ1-1; the D is unclear. The V gene's germline CDR1 is GTSNPN and CDR2 SVGIG (reference sequence). V was shortened by 3 bases and J by 3 bases, with 11 bases between the two germline ends. The CDR3 extends over 13 amino acids. CDR3 sequence reads: CAWRGRRDTEAFF. The CDR3, as DNA: TGTGCCTGGAGGGGGAGGCGTGACACTGAAGCTTTCTTT.

The J gene is TRBJ2-7, the V gene TRBV6-6; 9 nucleotides align to TRBD1. With V trimmed by 7 bases and J by 1 base, 8 bases remained unmatched. This CDR3 is built from 15 residues. Germline V gene sequence: CDR1 MNHNY, CDR2 SVGAGI (reference sequence). CDR3 nucleotides: TGTGCCAGCATCACGGAGGACAGGGGATCCTACGAGCAGTACTTC. It translates to CASITEDRGSYEQYF.

This clone was recorded once. The V and J genes are TRBV7-2 and TRBJ1-2; the D gene is possibly TRBD1 (5 bases). V was shortened by 4 bases and J by 3 bases, with 15 bases between the two germline ends. CDR3 length: 15 residues. CDR1 is SGHTA, CDR2 FQGNSA, per germline. DNA of the CDR3: TGTGCCAGCAGCTCTAACGGGGGAGGGGACTATGGCTACACCTTC. As protein: CASSSNGGGDYGYTF.

CDR3 sequence (DNA): TGCGCCAGCAGTGAGGTAGTATGGCACAGTAGCAATCAGCCCCAGCATTTT. Its protein product is CASSEVVWHSSNQPQHF. The chain has TRBV10-1 and TRBJ1-5; the D is unclear. The CDR3 runs 17 residues. In germline, CDR1 is WNHNN, CDR2 SYGVQD (reference sequence). Trimming took off 2 bases at V and 0 bases at J, with 14 bases between the two ends.

The chain carries TRBV5-1 and TRBJ1-1; 7 nucleotides agree with TRBD1. In germline, CDR1 is SGHRS, CDR2 YFSETQ. J gave up 5 bases and V 5 bases, and 15 bases lay outside the gene matches. The CDR3 loop spans 16 amino acids. CDR3: CASRLGQLRGKTEAFF. The CDR3 DNA reads as TGCGCCAGCAGACTGGGACAGTTGAGGGGAAAAACTGAAGCTTTCTTT.

The V and J genes are TRBV5-4 and TRBJ1-2; 7 bases are a match to TRBD1. V dropped 0 bases and J dropped 8; count of bases not matched to a gene: 7. The CDR3 has 14 residues. CDR1 is SGHNT, CDR2 YYREEE, per germline (reference sequence). The CDR3 region has the DNA TGTGCCAGCAGCTTGGGACAGGGTCAGGAGGGCTACACCTTC. Translation: CASSLGQGQEGYTF. Full variable domain (remainder filled in from reference TRBV5-4 and TRBJ1-2): ETGVTQSPTHLIKTRGQQVTLRCSSQSGHNTVSWYQQALGQGPQFIFQYYREEENGRGNFPPRFSGLQFPNYSSELNVNALELDDSALYLCASSLGQGQEGYTFGSGTRLTVV.

The chain combines TRBV4-1 with TRBJ2-7; 8 positions agree with TRBD1. Germline V gives CDR1 MGHRA, CDR2 YSYEKL. Trimming removed 5 bases from V and 3 bases from J; junction bases left unmatched: 12. This CDR3 comprises 16 residues. Here the CDR3 reads CASSGFPGTGNYEQYF. For the CDR3, the DNA is TGCGCCAGCAGCGGGTTCCCCGGGACAGGAAACTACGAGCAGTACTTC.

The chain recombines TRBV30 with TRBJ2-2; 12 bases align to TRBD2. The V and J ends lost 3 bases and 6 bases, in that order; junction bases with no gene match: 5. CDR1 and CDR2 from the germline V gene are GTSNPN and SVGIG (reference sequence). The CDR3 sequence is 15 residues long. CDR3 nucleotide sequence: TGTGCCTGGAGAAGACTAGCGGGAGCCTCCGGGGAGCTGTTTTTT. Translating gives CAWRRLAGASGELFF.

The genes are TRBV7-2 and TRBJ1-1; D is perhaps TRBD1 (6 bases). Trimming removed 5 bases from V and 0 bases from J, with 10 bases in between. CDR1 is SGHTA and CDR2 is FQGNSA in the germline V gene. The CDR3 has 14 residues. The CDR3 sequence is CASSGKGVNTEAFF. The CDR3 DNA follows: TGTGCCAGCAGCGGGAAGGGGGTGAACACTGAAGCTTTCTTT.

In this sample, this clone turned up once. V usage is TRBV10-1 and J usage is TRBJ2-7, with TRBD1 as a possible D gene (5 bases). Trimming pared 0 bases from V and 6 bases from J, leaving 9 bases between. Germline-derived CDR1 and CDR2 are WNHNN and SYGVQD (reference sequence). The CDR3 runs 13 residues. CDR3 sequence (DNA): TGCGCCAGCAGTGAGTCAGGCAGGGTCGAGCAGTACTTC. It specifies CASSESGRVEQYF.

The chain links TRBV14 to TRBJ2-3, with 7 bases aligning to TRBD2. Trimming at V came to 0 bases and at J to 4 bases, leaving 10 bases not matched to a gene. The germline CDR1 and CDR2 sequences are SGHDN and FVKESK. The CDR3 contains 17 residues. The CDR3 DNA sequence: TGTGCCAGCAGCCAAGATGTAGGGAGGGCTTGGTCAGATACGCAGTATTTT. Translation gives CASSQDVGRAWSDTQYF.

This clone occurred a few times. The CDR3: CASSVLAGINNEQFF. For the CDR3, the DNA is TGCGCCAGCAGCGTCTTGGCGGGAATAAACAATGAGCAGTTCTTC. The chain uses TRBV5-1 and TRBJ2-1, with D maybe TRBD2 (6 bases). V dropped 4 bases and J dropped 5 bases, with 16 bases sitting between them. The CDR3 covers 15 residues. CDR1 is SGHRS and CDR2 is YFSETQ in the germline V gene.

As for this clone: A junction end diverges from the germline sequence, so it may reflect a read error. The CDR3, as DNA: TGCGCCAGCAGCTCTAGCGGGGGGGCCTCCCACGAGCAGTACTTC. Amino acid sequence: CASSSSGGASHEQYF. The chain has TRBV5-1 and TRBJ2-7; 12 bases are shared with TRBD2. Germline CDR1 SGHRS, CDR2 YFSETQ. This CDR3 is built from 15 residues.

V and J are TRBV5-1 and TRBJ2-5; 8 bases fit TRBD1. V gave up 3 bases and J gave up 1 base; unmatched junction bases: 14. CDR3 length: 18 residues. Looked up from germline, CDR1 is SGHRS and CDR2 is YFSETQ. The chain's CDR3 is CASSSRTGMVSGQETQYF. The DNA of the CDR3 is TGCGCCAGCAGCTCGAGGACAGGGATGGTGTCAGGCCAAGAGACCCAGTACTTC.

The chain links TRBV28 to TRBJ2-3; 9 nucleotides match TRBD2. This CDR3 contains 16 residues. Germline V CDR1 and CDR2: MDHEN, SYDVKM. Germline trimming cut 5 bases from V and 10 bases from J; bases unmatched to any gene: 16. Here the CDR3 DNA reads TGTGCCAGCAGTACGAACTTAGCGGGGGTCTTAAGGGCGCAGTATTTT. Its translation: CASSTNLAGVLRAQYF.

The chain recombines TRBV18 with TRBJ1-3; D ambiguous. Germline V lookup: CDR1 KGHSH, CDR2 LQKENI. V lost 2 bases to trimming and J lost 0 bases, with 5 bases between them. The CDR3 runs 14 residues. The CDR3 spells CASSPVLSGNTIYF. The CDR3 nucleotides read TGTGCCAGCTCACCAGTCCTCTCTGGAAACACCATATATTTT.

This rearrangement joins TRBV28 to TRBJ2-7; D not certain. Trimming took off 3 bases at V and 0 bases at J, with 9 bases between the two ends. CDR1 and CDR2 from the germline V gene are MDHEN and SYDVKM. The CDR3 extends over 14 amino acids. The CDR3 DNA reads TGTGCCAGCAGTTTCGTCTATAGCTCCTACGAGCAGTACTTC. It is translated as CASSFVYSSYEQYF.

V is TRBV15 and J is TRBJ2-3; D is possibly TRBD2 (5 bases). The CDR3 contains 14 residues. The germline V gene encodes CDR1 LNHNV and CDR2 YYDKDF (reference sequence). Trimming pared 1 base from V and 0 bases from J, leaving 5 bases between. CDR3 DNA: TGTGCCACCAGCAGAGCGGGGAGCACAGATACGCAGTATTTT. It specifies CATSRAGSTDTQYF.

The chain has TRBV29-1 and TRBJ1-4; no definite D call. Germline V gives CDR1 SQVTM, CDR2 ANQGSEA. V lost 1 base and J 7 bases, leaving 13 bases between the germline ends. The CDR3 has 14 amino acids. The CDR3 reads CSVEGDGRGEKLFF. The CDR3, as DNA: TGCAGCGTTGAAGGTGATGGGAGAGGTGAAAAACTGTTTTTT.

The DNA for the CDR3 is TGTGCCAGCAGCCCTCCGGACAGGGAAATGAAGGAGACCCAGTACTTC. It yields the protein CASSPPDREMKETQYF. This rearrangement joins TRBV5-5 to TRBJ2-5, with 8 bases identical to TRBD1. The germline gives CDR1 SGHKS, CDR2 YYEKEE (reference sequence). The CDR3 loop spans 16 amino acids. V was pared by 4 bases and J by 5 bases, with 13 bases of the junction left unmatched. The whole variable domain, filled in from reference TRBV5-5 and TRBJ2-5, reads DAGVTQSPTHLIKTRGQQVTLRCSPISGHKSVSWYQQVLGQGPQFIFQYYEKEERGRGNFPDRFSARQFPNYSSELNVNALLLGDSALYLCASSPPDREMKETQYFGPGTRLLVL.

J is TRBJ2-2 and V is TRBV19, with 7 nucleotides matching TRBD1. The V gene's germline CDR1 is LNHDA and CDR2 SQIVND (reference sequence). This CDR3 region has 14 residues. V shed 7 bases and J 4 bases; nucleotides not matched to a gene: 6. Here the CDR3 DNA reads TGTGCCAGTACCCCGACAGGGAGCACCGGGGAGCTGTTTTTT. It specifies CASTPTGSTGELFF.

This sequence joins TRBV19 and TRBJ1-2; unclear D gene. With 6 bases removed from V and 3 bases from J, the gap between germline ends came to 8 bases. This CDR3 contains 12 residues. CDR1 is LNHDA, CDR2 SQIVND, per germline (reference sequence). The DNA for the CDR3 is TGTGCCAGTAGCACAGTTTACTATGGCTACACCTTC. Translated: CASSTVYYGYTF.

V usage is TRBV7-2 and J usage is TRBJ1-4; TRBD1 is a possible D gene (6 bases). The CDR3 spans 15 residues. Germline V gives CDR1 SGHTA, CDR2 FQGNSA. Deletions cut 1 base from V and 4 bases from J, with 10 bases between. The CDR3 sequence is CASSLGGQVNEKLFF. CDR3 sequence (DNA): TGTGCCAGCAGCTTAGGGGGACAAGTTAATGAAAAACTGTTTTTT.

The chain has TRBV5-6 and TRBJ2-3; tentatively, D is TRBD2 (7 bases). There are 17 residues in the CDR3. Germline V gene lookup returns CDR1 SGHDT and CDR2 YYEEEE. Trimming cost V 4 bases and J 0 bases, with 18 bases left between them. CDR3 sequence (DNA): TGTGCCAGCAGCCGCGTGGGAGGGGGTCGAAGCACAGATACGCAGTATTTT. Translation: CASSRVGGGRSTDTQYF.

The chain combines TRBV7-9 with TRBJ2-5; D gene uncertain. Germline V gene sequence: CDR1 SEHNR, CDR2 FQNEAQ (reference sequence). The CDR3 is 13 residues long. Trimming stripped 3 bases from V and 6 bases from J, with 11 bases between. CDR3 amino acids: CASSLGRLKTQYF. The CDR3 region has the DNA TGTGCCAGCAGCTTGGGCAGGTTGAAGACCCAGTACTTC.

The sample holds one count of this clone. This chain links TRBV18 with TRBJ1-2; 8 bases are a match to TRBD1. V was clipped by 4 bases and J by 4 bases; unmatched bases: 11. The CDR3 length is 16 residues. Per the germline V gene, CDR1 is KGHSH and CDR2 is LQKENI. The CDR3 protein is CASSLRTGQEGYGYTF. CDR3 DNA: TGTGCCAGCTCACTACGGACAGGGCAAGAGGGCTATGGCTACACCTTC. The whole variable domain, remainder taken from reference TRBV18 and TRBJ1-2, is NAGVMQNPRHLVRRRGQEARLRCSPMKGHSHVYWYRQLPEEGLKFMVYLQKENIIDESGMPKERFSAEFPKEGPSILRIQQVVRGDSAAYFCASSLRTGQEGYGYTFGSGTRLTVV.

The chain joins TRBV6-5 to TRBJ1-2, with a possible D match to TRBD1 (5 bases). This CDR3 region has 15 residues. Germline V gene sequence: CDR1 MNHEY, CDR2 SVGAGI. V dropped 6 bases and J dropped 5 bases, with 19 bases sitting between them. The CDR3 bases are TGTGCCAGCAGCCCTGGCGGGGGAACAAAATATGGCTACACCTTC. It specifies CASSPGGGTKYGYTF.

This clone was found once. The rearrangement uses TRBV21-1 and TRBJ1-2; TRBD1 was called by the table and not checked on the DNA. TRBV21-1 is reported as a pseudogene. This CDR3 comprises 16 residues. The CDR3 spells CASSKGGTGLNYGYTF. The CDR3 DNA reads as TGTGCCAGCAGCAAAGGAGGGACAGGTCTTAACTATGGCTACACCTTC.

The chain combines TRBV18 with TRBJ2-7; 8 bases are a match to TRBD2. V was clipped by 5 bases and J by 2 bases; unmatched bases: 8. Germline-derived CDR1 and CDR2 are KGHSH and LQKENI. The CDR3 has 15 amino acids. The CDR3 here is CASSSRSGRPYEQYF. In nucleotides, the CDR3 is TGTGCCAGCTCATCAAGGAGCGGGAGACCCTACGAGCAGTACTTC.

The V call is TRBV11-2, the J call TRBJ2-5, with a tentative D call TRBD1 (6 bases). With 5 bases removed from V and 5 bases from J, the gap between germline ends came to 15 bases. The germline CDR1 and CDR2 sequences are SGHAT and FQNNGV. This CDR3 is 14 amino acids long. The CDR3 DNA follows: TGTGCCAGCAGCGAAATGGGGGCCGGGGAGACCCAGTACTTC. Protein product: CASSEMGAGETQYF.

V is TRBV7-2 and J is TRBJ2-1, with 10 positions matching TRBD2. With V trimmed by 5 bases and J by 2 bases, 3 bases remained unmatched. Germline V lookup: CDR1 SGHTA, CDR2 FQGNSA. This CDR3 is built from 15 residues. This CDR3 reads CASSPTSGAYNEQFF. In nucleotides, the CDR3 is TGTGCCAGCAGCCCCACTAGCGGGGCCTACAATGAGCAGTTCTTC.

This clone appeared a single time. J is TRBJ2-7 and V is TRBV5-4; possibly TRBD2 for D (6 bases). Trimming removed 0 bases at V and 9 bases at J, with 19 bases between. The CDR3 is made up of 15 amino acids. The V gene's germline CDR1 is SGHNT and CDR2 YYREEE (reference sequence). CDR3 loop: CASSLDLRELRGQYF. The CDR3 bases are TGTGCCAGCAGCTTGGATTTACGGGAGTTAAGGGGGCAGTACTTC.